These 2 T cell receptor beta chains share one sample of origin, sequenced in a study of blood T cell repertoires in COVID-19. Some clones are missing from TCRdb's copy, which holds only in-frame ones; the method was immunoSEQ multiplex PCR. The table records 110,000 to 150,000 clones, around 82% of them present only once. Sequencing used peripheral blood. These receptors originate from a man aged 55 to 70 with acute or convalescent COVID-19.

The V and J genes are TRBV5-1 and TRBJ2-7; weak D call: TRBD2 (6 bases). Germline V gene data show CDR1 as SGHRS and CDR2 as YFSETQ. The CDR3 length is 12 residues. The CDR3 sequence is CARGGLFDEQYF. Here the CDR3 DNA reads TGCGCGAGGGGCGGACTATTTGACGAGCAGTACTTC. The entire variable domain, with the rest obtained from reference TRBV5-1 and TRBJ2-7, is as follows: KAGVTQTPRYLIKTRGQQVTLSCSPISGHRSVSWYQQTPGQGLQFLFEYFSETQRNKGNFPGRFSGRQFSNSRSEMNVSTLELGDSALYLCARGGLFDEQYFGPGTRLTVT.

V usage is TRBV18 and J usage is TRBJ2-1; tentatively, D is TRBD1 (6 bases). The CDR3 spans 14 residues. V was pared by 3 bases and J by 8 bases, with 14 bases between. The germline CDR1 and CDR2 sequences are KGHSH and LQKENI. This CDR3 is CASSPSGTRDEQFF. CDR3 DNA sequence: TGTGCCAGCTCACCGTCCGGGACAAGGGATGAGCAGTTCTTC.